The rows below give T cell receptor beta chains drawn from one sample of a study of shared clonotypes between healthy human individuals. Profiling relied on immunoSEQ multiplex PCR, and the TCRdb table lists in-frame clones only, not all of them. This sample has 730,000 or so clones, with less than 80% found just once. Sequenced material: memory CD4+ T cells sorted from blood. Source of these receptors: a woman under 40 in good health. Each CDR3 is given with its conserved first and last residue. A D gene is named only where the DNA matches it firmly. Some rows have no size entry. The others give once, few or many, or a class for an expanded clone.

TRBV18	-	-	TRBJ1-1	TGTGCCAGCTCACCACGGCTGATTGACGGTCAGCACACTGAAGCTTTCTTT	CASSPRLIDGQHTEAFF
TRBV6-6	-	-	TRBJ2-2	TGTGCCACCAAGGCAAGGGTGGAGGGCGGGGAGCTGTTTTTT	CATKARVEGGELFF
TRBV7-2	-	TRBD2	TRBJ2-1	TGTGCCAGCAGCTTAATGGGGACGGGGGGGGAGCAGTTCTTC	CASSLMGTGGEQFF
TRBV6-6	-	-	TRBJ1-1	TGTGCCAGCAGTTACGGGCGGTGGGACACTGAAGCTTTCTTT	CASSYGRWDTEAFF
TRBV27	few	-	TRBJ2-5	TGTGCCAGCAGTCGGCAGCGGGGACACCCACAAGAGACCCAGTACTTC	CASSRQRGHPQETQYF
TRBV5-6	-	-	TRBJ2-7	TGTGCCAGCAGCTTGATACGGAATCCCTACGAGCAGTACTTC	CASSLIRNPYEQYF
TRBV9	-	-	TRBJ1-1	TGTGCCAGCAGCGTAGTGGTACAGAGCCCTGAAGCTTTCTTT	CASSVVVQSPEAFF
TRBV18	-	TRBD1	TRBJ2-7	TGTGCCAGCTCACCCCTGGACAGGGTCGTTAACGAGCAGTACTTC	CASSPLDRVVNEQYF
TRBV30	-	TRBD2	TRBJ2-1	TGTGCCTGGAGTGCCCGGACTAGCGGGAGCATCATCGATGAGCAGTTCTTC	CAWSARTSGSIIDEQFF
TRBV7-2	-	TRBD2	TRBJ2-1	TGTGCCAGCAGCGCAGGACTAGCGGGAGGAACTGAGCAGTTCTTC	CASSAGLAGGTEQFF
TRBV7-2	-	-	TRBJ2-7	TGTGCCAGCAGCCCCGACGCCCTTAGCGGATACTACGAGCAGTACTTC	CASSPDALSGYYEQYF
TRBV27	-	-	TRBJ2-7	TGTGCCAGCAGTTTCGGCAGGGGCAACTCCTACGAGCAGTACTTC	CASSFGRGNSYEQYF
TRBV6-1	-	TRBD1	TRBJ1-5	TGTGCCAGCACTAGGACAGGGATCGGTCAGCCCCAGCATTTT	CASTRTGIGQPQHF
TRBV6-1	-	-	TRBJ2-7	TGTGCCAGCAGTGTCTCCGGGACGGCCACCTACGAGCAGTACTTC	CASSVSGTATYEQYF
TRBV19	-	TRBD1	TRBJ2-7	TGTGCCAGTAGTATTCAAGGGGGCAGGGGGTACGAGCAGTACTTC	CASSIQGGRGYEQYF
TRBV21-1	-	-	TRBJ2-7	TGTGCCAGCAGCAAATACGGGGCATATAGCTACGAGCAGTACTTC	CASSKYGAYSYEQYF
TRBV5-1	-	-	TRBJ2-2	TGCGCCAGCAGCACCGGCGAAGCGAACGCCGGGGAGCTGTTTTTT	CASSTGEANAGELFF
TRBV7-9	-	TRBD2	TRBJ2-3	TGTGCCAGCAGCTCTAGCGGGAGAGGAGATACGCAGTATTTT	CASSSSGRGDTQYF
TRBV19	-	TRBD2	TRBJ2-7	TGTGCCAGTAGTATAGGAACTAGCGCGTCCTACGAGCAGTACTTC	CASSIGTSASYEQYF
TRBV7-2	once	-	TRBJ1-5	TGTGCCAGCAGCTTAGTGGGGGCGGGGCAGCCCCAGCATTTT	CASSLVGAGQPQHF
TRBV2	few	-	TRBJ2-4	TGTGCCAGCAATGCACTAGCAGGGGGAAACATTCAGTACTTC	CASNALAGGNIQYF
TRBV18	once	TRBD1	TRBJ2-5	TGTGCCAGCTCAACCCAGGGGGCCCAAGAGACCCAGTACTTC	CASSTQGAQETQYF
TRBV19	-	-	TRBJ2-1	TGTGCCAGTAGTTTACAAGAGCGGAGCTCCTACAATGAGCAGTTCTTC	CASSLQERSSYNEQFF
TRBV10-2	-	TRBD2	TRBJ2-7	TGCGCCAGCACCCCCAGCGGGACCCGCTCCTACGAGCAGTACTTC	CASTPSGTRSYEQYF
TRBV5-4	-	TRBD1	TRBJ1-2	TGTGCCAGCAGACCCGGGACAGATAACTATGGCTACACCTTC	CASRPGTDNYGYTF
TRBV10-1	few	-	TRBJ2-3	TGCGCCAGCAGCCCCGACCTTAAGGAGACAGATACGCAGTATTTT	CASSPDLKETDTQYF
TRBV5-5	few	-	TRBJ1-2	TGTGCCAGCAGCTCCGGGGAGGACTATGGCTACACCTTC	CASSSGEDYGYTF
TRBV2	-	-	TRBJ2-1	TGTGCCAGCAGTATCGGGTCCTACAATGAGCAGTTCTTC	CASSIGSYNEQFF
TRBV7-8	-	TRBD1	TRBJ1-5	TGTGCCAGCAGCTCCCGGACAGGGAAGGGCCAGCCCCAGCATTTT	CASSSRTGKGQPQHF
TRBV6-6	-	-	TRBJ1-2	TGTGCCAGCAGTTACTCGTCGGAGTATGGCTACACCTTC	CASSYSSEYGYTF
TRBV5-1	-	-	TRBJ2-5	TGCGCCAGCAGCTACAGCGGCACCAAAGAGACCCAGTACTTC	CASSYSGTKETQYF
TRBV28	-	-	TRBJ2-7	TGTGCCAGCAGACCGACGGGGGGCGGCTACGAGCAGTACTTC	CASRPTGGGYEQYF
TRBV28	-	-	TRBJ1-2	TGTGCCAGCATCTCATCGTCAGCCAACTATGGCTACACCTTC	CASISSSANYGYTF
TRBV19	-	-	TRBJ1-5	TGTGCCAGTAGCCAGACAGGAAGCAATCAGCCCCAGCATTTT	CASSQTGSNQPQHF
TRBV5-1	-	-	TRBJ2-5	TGCGCCAGCAGCTTGGAAGGCGGGGAGACCCAGTACTTC	CASSLEGGETQYF